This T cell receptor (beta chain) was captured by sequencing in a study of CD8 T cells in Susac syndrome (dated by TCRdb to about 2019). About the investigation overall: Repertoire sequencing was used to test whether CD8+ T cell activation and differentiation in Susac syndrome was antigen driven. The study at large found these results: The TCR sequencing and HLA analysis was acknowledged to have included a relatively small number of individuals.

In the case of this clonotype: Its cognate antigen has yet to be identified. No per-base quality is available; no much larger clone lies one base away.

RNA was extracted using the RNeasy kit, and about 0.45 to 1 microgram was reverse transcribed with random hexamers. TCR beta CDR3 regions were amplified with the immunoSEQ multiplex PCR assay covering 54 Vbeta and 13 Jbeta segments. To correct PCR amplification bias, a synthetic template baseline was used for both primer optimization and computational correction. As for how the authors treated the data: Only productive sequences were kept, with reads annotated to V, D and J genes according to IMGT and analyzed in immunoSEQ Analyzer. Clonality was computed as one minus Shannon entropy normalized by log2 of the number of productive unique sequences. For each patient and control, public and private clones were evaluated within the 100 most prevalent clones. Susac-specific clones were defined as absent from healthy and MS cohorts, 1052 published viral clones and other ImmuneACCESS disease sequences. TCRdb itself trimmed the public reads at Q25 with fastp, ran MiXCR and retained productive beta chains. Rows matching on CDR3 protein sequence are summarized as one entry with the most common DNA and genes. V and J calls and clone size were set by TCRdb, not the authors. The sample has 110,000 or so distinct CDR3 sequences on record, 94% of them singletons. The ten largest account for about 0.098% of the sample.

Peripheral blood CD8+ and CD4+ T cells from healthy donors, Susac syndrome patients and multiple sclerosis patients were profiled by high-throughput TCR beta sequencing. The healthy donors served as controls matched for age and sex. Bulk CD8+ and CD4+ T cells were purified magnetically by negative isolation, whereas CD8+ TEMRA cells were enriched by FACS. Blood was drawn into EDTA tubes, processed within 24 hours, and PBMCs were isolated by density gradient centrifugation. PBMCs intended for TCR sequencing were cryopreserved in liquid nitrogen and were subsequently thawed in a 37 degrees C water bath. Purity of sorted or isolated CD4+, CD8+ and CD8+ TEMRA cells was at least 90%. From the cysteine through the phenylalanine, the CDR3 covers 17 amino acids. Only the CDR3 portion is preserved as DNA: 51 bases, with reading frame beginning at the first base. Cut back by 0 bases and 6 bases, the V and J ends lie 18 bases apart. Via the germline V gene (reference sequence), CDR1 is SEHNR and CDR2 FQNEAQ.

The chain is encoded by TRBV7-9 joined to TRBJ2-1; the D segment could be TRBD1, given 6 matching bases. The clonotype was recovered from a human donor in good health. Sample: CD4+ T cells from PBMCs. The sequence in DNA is TGTGCCAGCAGCTTAGCCTTGGCAGGGGTATCCCTCAATGAGCAGTTCTTC. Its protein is CASSLALAGVSLNEQFF.